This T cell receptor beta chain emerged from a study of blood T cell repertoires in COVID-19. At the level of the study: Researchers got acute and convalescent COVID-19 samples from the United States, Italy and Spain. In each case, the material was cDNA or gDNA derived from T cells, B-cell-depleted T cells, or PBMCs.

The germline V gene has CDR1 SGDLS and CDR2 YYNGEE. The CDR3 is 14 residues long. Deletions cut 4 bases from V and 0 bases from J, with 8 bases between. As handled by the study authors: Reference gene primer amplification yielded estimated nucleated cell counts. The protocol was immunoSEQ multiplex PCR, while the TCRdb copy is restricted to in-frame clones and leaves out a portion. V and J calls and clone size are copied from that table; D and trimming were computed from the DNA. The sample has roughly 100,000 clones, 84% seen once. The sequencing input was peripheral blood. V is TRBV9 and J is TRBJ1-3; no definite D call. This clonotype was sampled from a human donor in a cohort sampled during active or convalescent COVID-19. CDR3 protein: CASSPTSSGNTIYF. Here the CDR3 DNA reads TGTGCCAGCAGCCCCACTAGCTCTGGAAACACCATATATTTT.